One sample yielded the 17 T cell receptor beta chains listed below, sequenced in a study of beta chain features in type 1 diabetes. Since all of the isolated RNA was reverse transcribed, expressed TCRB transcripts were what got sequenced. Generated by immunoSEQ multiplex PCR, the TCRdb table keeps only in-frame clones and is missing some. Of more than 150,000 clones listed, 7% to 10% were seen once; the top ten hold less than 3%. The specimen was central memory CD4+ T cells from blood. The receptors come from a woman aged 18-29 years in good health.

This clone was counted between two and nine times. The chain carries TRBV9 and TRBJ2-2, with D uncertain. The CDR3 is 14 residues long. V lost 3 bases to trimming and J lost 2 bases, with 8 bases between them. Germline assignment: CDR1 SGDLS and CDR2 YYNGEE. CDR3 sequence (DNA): TGTGCCAGCAGCGCCCGACTCAACACCGGGGAGCTGTTTTTT. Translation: CASSARLNTGELFF.

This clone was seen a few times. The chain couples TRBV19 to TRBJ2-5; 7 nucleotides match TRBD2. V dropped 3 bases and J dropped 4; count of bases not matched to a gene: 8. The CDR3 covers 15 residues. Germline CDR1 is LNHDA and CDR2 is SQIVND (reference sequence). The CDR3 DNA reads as TGTGCCAGTAGTATGGGGAGGGTTCGGGCAGAGACCCAGTACTTC. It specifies CASSMGRVRAETQYF.

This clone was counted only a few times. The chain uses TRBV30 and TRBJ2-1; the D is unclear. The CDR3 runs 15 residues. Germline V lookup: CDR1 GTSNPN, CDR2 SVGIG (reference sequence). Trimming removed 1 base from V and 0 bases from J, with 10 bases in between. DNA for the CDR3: TGTGCCTGGAGTGAAACAGCATCCTCCTACAATGAGCAGTTCTTC. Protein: CAWSETASSYNEQFF.

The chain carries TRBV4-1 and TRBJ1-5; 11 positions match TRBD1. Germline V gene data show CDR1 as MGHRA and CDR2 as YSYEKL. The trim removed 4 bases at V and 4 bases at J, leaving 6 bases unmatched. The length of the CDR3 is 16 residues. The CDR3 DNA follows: TGCGCCAGCAGCCCGGGACAGGGGGATTGGAATCAGCCCCAGCATTTT. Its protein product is CASSPGQGDWNQPQHF.

CDR3 protein: CASSYDRDDGYTF. CDR3 DNA: TGCGCCAGCAGCTATGACAGGGATGATGGCTACACCTTC. The chain joins TRBV5-1 to TRBJ1-2; 7 bases agree with TRBD1. The germline CDR1 and CDR2 sequences are SGHRS and YFSETQ. The V segment lost 3 bases and the J segment 6 bases; nucleotides outside the gene matches: 5. The CDR3 runs 13 residues.

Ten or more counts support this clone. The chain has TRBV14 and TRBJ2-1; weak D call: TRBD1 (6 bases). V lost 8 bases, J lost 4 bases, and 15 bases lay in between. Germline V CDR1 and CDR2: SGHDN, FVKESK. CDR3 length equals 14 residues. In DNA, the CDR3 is TGTGCCAGCGGGTTACAGGGAGAGTACAATGAGCAGTTCTTC. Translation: CASGLQGEYNEQFF. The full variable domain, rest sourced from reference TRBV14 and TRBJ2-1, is EAGVTQFPSHSVIEKGQTVTLRCDPISGHDNLYWYRRVMGKEIKFLLHFVKESKQDESGMPNNRFLAERTGGTYSTLKVQPAELEDSGVYFCASGLQGEYNEQFFGPGTRLTVL.

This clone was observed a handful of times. In DNA, the CDR3 is TGCGCCAGCAGCCCAACAGGGGGAACTACCTACGAGCAGTACTTC. It encodes CASSPTGGTTYEQYF. V usage is TRBV5-1 and J usage is TRBJ2-7; 8 bases map to TRBD1. The germline V gene has CDR1 SGHRS and CDR2 YFSETQ. Trimming cost V 4 bases and J 2 bases; bases outside gene matches: 8. This CDR3 region has 15 residues.

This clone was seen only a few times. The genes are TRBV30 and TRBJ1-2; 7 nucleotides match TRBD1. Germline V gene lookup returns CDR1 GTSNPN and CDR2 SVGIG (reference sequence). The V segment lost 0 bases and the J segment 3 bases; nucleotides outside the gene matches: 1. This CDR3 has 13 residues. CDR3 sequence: CAWSVDRDYGYTF. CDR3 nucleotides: TGTGCCTGGAGTGTAGACAGGGACTATGGCTACACCTTC.

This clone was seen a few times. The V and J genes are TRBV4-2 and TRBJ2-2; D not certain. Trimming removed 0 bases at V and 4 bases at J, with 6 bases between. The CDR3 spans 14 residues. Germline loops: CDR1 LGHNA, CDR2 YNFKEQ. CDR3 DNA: TGTGCCAGCAGCCAAGATAGACTCACCGGGGAGCTGTTTTTT. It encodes CASSQDRLTGELFF.

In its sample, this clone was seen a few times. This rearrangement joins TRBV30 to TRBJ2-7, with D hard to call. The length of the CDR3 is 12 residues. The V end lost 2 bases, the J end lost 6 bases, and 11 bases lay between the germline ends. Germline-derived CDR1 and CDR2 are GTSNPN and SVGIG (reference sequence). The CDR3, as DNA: TGTGCCTGGAGTCACGATAGAGGCGAGCAGTACTTC. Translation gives CAWSHDRGEQYF.

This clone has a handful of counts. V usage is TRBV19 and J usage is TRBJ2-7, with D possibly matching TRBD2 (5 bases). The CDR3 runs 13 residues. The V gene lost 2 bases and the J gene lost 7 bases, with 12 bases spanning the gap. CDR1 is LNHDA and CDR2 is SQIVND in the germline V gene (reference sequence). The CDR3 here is CASSISGSGEQYF. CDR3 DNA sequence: TGTGCCAGTAGTATAAGTGGGAGCGGAGAGCAGTACTTC.

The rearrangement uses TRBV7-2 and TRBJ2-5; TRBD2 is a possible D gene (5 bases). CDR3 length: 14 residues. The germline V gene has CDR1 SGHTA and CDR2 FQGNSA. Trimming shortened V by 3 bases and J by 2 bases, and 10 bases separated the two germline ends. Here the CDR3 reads CASSFNGRQETQYF. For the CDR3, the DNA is TGTGCCAGCAGCTTTAATGGGAGACAAGAGACCCAGTACTTC.

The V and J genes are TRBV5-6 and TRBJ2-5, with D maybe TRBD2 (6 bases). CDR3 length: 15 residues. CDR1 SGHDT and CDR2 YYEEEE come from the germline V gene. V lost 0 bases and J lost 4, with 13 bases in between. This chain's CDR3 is CASSLAGGVGETQYF. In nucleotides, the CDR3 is TGTGCCAGCAGCTTGGCTGGAGGGGTTGGAGAGACCCAGTACTTC.

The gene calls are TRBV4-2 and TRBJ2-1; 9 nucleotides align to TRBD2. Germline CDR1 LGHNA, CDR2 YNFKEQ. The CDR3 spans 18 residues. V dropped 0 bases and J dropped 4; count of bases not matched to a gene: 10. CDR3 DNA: TGTGCCAGCAGCCAAGATGGGGGGGCTAGCGGGAAGTACAATGAGCAGTTCTTC. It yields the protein CASSQDGGASGKYNEQFF.

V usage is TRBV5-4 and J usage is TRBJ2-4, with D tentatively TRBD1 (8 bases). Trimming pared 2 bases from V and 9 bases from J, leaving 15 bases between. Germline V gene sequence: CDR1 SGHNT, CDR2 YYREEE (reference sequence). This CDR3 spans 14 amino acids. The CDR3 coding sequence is TGTGCCAGCAGCTTTGGAACAGGGGGGGGCATTCAGTACTTC. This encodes CASSFGTGGGIQYF.

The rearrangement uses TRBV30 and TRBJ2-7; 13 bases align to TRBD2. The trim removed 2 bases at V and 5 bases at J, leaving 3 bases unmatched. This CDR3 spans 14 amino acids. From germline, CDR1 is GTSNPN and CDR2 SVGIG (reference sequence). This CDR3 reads CAWSSGLAGHEQYF. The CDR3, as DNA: TGTGCCTGGAGTTCGGGACTAGCGGGACACGAGCAGTACTTC.

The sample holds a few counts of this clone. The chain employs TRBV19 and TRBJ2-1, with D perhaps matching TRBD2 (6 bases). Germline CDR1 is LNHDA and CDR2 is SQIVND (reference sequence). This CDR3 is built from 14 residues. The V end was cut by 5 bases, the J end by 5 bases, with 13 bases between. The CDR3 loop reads CASSLIAANNEQFF. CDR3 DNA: TGTGCCAGTAGTTTAATAGCGGCCAACAATGAGCAGTTCTTC.